The TCR beta chain described here comes from a study of vaccination and CD4 T cells after COVID-19. The wider study: The convalescent group had six males, four females, seven Caucasians, two Asians, one multiracial.

V lost 6 bases to trimming and J lost 10 bases; unmatched junction nucleotides: 5. CDR3 length: 11 amino acids. From germline, CDR1 is DFQATT and CDR2 SNEGSKA (reference sequence). Study-wide results and limits: Spike mono-reactivity was shown by 304 of 307 vaccine-specific clones in convalescent patients.

Sample treatment: roughly 10-day PBMC culture with coronavirus spike peptide pools or control peptides (ViraFEST assay). ViraFEST used peptide pools to expand antigen-specific T cells and subsequently sequenced their TCRs. With the Oncomine TCR Beta short-read assay, DNA from cultured CD4+ T cells was sequenced. TCRdb fed the PCR reads into MiXCR, producing one record per CDR3 protein. The table has tens of thousands of distinct CDR3 sequences, under 55% seen once; the top ten hold about 4.9%. Concerning this clonotype itself: Its specificity is unknown.

Sequencing used CD4+ T cells from blood, cultured in vitro. This TCR was recovered from a human donor who had recovered from COVID-19. The chain is built from TRBV20-1 and TRBJ1-2; TRBD1 agrees at 10 bases. The CDR3 sequence is CSAAGTGDYTF. CDR3 bases: TGCAGTGCGGCTGGGACAGGGGACTACACCTTC.